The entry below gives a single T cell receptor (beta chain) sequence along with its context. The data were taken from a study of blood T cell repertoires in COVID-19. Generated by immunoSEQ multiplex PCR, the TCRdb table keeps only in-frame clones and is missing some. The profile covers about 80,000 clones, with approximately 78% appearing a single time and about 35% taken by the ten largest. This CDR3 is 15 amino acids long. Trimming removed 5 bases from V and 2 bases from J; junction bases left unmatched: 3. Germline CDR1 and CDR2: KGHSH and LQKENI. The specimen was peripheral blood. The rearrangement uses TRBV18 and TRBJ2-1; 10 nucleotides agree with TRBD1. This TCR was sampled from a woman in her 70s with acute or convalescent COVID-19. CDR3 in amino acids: CASSNGQGAYNEQFF. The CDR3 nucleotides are TGTGCCAGCTCAAACGGACAGGGGGCCTACAATGAGCAGTTCTTC.